This TCR beta chain was obtained from a study of OX40 agonist ivuxolimab in advanced cancers. Study-wide context: Enrolled patients in dose escalation had cancers that were hepatocellular carcinoma, melanoma, renal cell or head and neck cancer.

This CDR3 has 13 amino acids. The V end was cut by 3 bases, the J end by 2 bases, with 6 bases between. Germline CDR1 and CDR2: LGHNA and YSLEER. A remark on this clone: No antigen is known for it.

The method was immunoSEQ multiplex PCR; TCRdb's version includes in-frame clones alone and lacks a portion of them. This table has 90,000 to 100,000 clones, around 96% appearing once. Whole-study results and caveats: At 0.1 to 3.0 mg/kg and by week 6, CD4+ and CD8+ T cells in the blood had expanded clonally.

The chain joins TRBV4-3 to TRBJ2-3; D ambiguous. The clonotype was recovered from an adult with an advanced solid tumor such as melanoma, head and neck, liver or kidney cancer. Sequenced material: CD4+ or CD8+ T cells sorted from blood, taken in a trial of the OX40 agonist ivuxolimab. CDR3 sequence (DNA): TGCGCCAGCAGCCAGTCTATCACAGATACGCAGTATTTT. This sequence encodes CASSQSITDTQYF.